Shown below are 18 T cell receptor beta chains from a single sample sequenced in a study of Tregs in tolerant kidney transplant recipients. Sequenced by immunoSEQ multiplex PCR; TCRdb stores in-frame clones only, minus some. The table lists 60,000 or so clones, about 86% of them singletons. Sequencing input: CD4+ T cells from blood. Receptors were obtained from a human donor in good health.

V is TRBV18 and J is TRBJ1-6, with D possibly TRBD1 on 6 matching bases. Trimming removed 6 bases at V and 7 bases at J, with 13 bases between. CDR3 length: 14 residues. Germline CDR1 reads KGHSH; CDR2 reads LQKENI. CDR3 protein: CASSFQGINSPLHF. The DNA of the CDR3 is TGTGCCAGCTCGTTCCAGGGGATAAATTCACCCCTCCACTTT.

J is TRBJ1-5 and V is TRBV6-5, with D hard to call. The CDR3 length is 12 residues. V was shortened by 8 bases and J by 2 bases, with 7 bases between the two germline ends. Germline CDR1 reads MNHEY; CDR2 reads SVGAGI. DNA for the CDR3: TGTGCCAGCGGGGTGGGCAATCAGCCCCAGCATTTT. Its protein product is CASGVGNQPQHF.

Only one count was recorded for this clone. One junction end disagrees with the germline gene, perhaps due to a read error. This chain's CDR3 is CASSGQTEDRGAVF. The CDR3 coding sequence is TGTGCCAGCAGCGGACAGACTGAGGACCGGGGAGCTGTTTTT. The chain joins TRBV2 to TRBJ2-2, with D tentatively TRBD1 (6 bases). The CDR3 is 14 amino acids. Germline CDR1 and CDR2: SNHLY and FYNNEI. Combining the CDR3 with reference TRBV2 and TRBJ2-2 gives the whole variable domain EPEVTQTPSHQVTQMGQEVILRCVPISNHLYFYWYRQILGQKVEFLVSFYNNEISEKSEIFDDQFSVERPDGSNFTLKIRSTKLEDSAMYFCASSGQTEDRGAVFGEGSRLTVL.

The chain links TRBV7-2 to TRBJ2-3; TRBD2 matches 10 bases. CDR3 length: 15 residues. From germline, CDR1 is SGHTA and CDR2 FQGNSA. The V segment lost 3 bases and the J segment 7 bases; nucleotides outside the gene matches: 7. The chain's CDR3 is CASSFSGGAVNTQYF. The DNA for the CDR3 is TGTGCCAGCAGCTTCAGCGGGGGGGCCGTAAATACGCAGTATTTT. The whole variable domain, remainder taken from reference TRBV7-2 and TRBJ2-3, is GAGVSQSPSNKVTEKGKDVELRCDPISGHTALYWYRQSLGQGLEFLIYFQGNSAPDKSGLPSDRFSAERTGGSVSTLTIQRTQQEDSAVYLCASSFSGGAVNTQYFGPGTRLTVL.

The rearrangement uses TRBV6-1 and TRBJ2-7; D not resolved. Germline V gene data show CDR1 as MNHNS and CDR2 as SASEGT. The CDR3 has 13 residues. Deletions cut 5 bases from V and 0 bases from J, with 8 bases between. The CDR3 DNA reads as TGTGCCAGCAGTCCCTCGGCCTCCTACGAGCAGTACTTC. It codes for CASSPSASYEQYF.

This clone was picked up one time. The CDR3 region has the DNA TGTGCCAGCAGCTGGGACTACAATGAGCAGTTCTTC. As protein: CASSWDYNEQFF. The chain couples TRBV5-6 to TRBJ2-1; D is uncertain. V was trimmed by 3 bases and J by 3 bases, leaving 4 bases between them. The CDR3 contains 12 residues. From germline, CDR1 is SGHDT and CDR2 YYEEEE.

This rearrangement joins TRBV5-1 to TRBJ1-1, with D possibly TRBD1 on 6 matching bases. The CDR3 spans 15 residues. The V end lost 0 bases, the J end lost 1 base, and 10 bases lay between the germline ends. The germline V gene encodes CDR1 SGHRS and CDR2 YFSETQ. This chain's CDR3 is CASSLEGRGNTEAFF. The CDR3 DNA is TGCGCCAGCAGCTTGGAGGGCAGGGGGAACACTGAAGCTTTCTTT.

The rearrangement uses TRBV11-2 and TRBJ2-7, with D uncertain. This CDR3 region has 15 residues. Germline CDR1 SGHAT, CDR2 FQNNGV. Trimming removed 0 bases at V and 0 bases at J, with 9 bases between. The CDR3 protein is CASSLDPGISYEQYF. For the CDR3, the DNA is TGTGCCAGCAGCTTAGATCCTGGTATCTCCTACGAGCAGTACTTC.

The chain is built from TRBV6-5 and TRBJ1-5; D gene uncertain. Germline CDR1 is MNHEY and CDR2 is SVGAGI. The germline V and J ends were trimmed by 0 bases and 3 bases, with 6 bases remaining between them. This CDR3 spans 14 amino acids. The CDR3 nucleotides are TGTGCCAGCAGTTACTCGAGGGCCAATCAGCCCCAGCATTTT. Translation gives CASSYSRANQPQHF.

Here the CDR3 reads CASSQDRGNTDTQYF. In nucleotides, the CDR3 is TGTGCCAGCAGCCAAGACCGAGGTAACACAGATACGCAGTATTTT. J is TRBJ2-3 and V is TRBV4-2; D unresolved. Per the germline V gene, CDR1 is LGHNA and CDR2 is YNFKEQ. This CDR3 comprises 15 residues. Trimming took 0 bases from V and 2 from J, leaving 9 bases between them.

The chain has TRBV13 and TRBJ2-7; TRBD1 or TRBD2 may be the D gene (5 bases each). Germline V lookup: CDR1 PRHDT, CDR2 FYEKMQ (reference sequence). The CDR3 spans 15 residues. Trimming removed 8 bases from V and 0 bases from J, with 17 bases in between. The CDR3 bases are TGTGCCAGCGGACAACGCCGTGGGAGCTCCTACGAGCAGTACTTC. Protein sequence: CASGQRRGSSYEQYF.

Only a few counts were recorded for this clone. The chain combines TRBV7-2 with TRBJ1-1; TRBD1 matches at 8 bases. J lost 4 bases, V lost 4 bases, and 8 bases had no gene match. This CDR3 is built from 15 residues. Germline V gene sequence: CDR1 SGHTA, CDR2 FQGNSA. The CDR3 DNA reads TGTGCCAGCAGCTACTTGGGACAGGCGAGCACTGAAGCTTTCTTT. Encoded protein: CASSYLGQASTEAFF.

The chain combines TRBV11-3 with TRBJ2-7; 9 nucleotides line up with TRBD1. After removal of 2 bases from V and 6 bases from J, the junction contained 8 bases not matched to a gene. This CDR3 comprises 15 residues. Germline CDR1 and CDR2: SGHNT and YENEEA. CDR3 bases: TGTGCCAGCAGCTTATCATGGGACAGGGAATCCGAGCAGTACTTC. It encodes CASSLSWDRESEQYF.

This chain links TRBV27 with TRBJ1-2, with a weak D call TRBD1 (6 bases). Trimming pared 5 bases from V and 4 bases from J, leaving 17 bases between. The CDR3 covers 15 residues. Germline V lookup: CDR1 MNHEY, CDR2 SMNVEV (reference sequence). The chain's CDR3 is CASSGGGTGLYGYTF. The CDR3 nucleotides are TGTGCCAGCAGTGGGGGTGGAACAGGGCTCTATGGCTACACCTTC.

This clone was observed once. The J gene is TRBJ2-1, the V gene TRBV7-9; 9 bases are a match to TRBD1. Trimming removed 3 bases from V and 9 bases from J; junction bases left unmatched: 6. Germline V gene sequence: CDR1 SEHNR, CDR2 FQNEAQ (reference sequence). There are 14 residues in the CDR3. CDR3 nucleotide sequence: TGTGCCAGCAGCTTTCGGGACAGGGTGGCTGAGCAGTTCTTC. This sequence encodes CASSFRDRVAEQFF.

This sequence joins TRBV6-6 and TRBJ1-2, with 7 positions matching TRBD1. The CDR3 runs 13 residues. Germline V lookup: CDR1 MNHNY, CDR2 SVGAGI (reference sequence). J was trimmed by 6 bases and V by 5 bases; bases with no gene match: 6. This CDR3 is CASSVTGADGYTF. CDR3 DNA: TGTGCCAGCAGTGTTACAGGGGCAGATGGCTACACCTTC.

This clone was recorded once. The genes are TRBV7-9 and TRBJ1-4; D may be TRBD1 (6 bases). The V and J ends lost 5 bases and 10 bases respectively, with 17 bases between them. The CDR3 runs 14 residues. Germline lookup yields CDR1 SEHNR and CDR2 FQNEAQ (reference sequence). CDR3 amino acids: CASSTRTEVGKLFF. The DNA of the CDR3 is TGTGCCAGCAGCACCCGGACAGAGGTTGGAAAACTGTTTTTT.

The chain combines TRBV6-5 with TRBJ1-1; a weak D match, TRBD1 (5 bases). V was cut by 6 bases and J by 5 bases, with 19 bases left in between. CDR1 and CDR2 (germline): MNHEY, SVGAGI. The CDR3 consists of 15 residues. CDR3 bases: TGTGCCAGCAGCGCGGACATCTCGGCGAGTACTGAAGCTTTCTTT. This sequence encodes CASSADISASTEAFF.